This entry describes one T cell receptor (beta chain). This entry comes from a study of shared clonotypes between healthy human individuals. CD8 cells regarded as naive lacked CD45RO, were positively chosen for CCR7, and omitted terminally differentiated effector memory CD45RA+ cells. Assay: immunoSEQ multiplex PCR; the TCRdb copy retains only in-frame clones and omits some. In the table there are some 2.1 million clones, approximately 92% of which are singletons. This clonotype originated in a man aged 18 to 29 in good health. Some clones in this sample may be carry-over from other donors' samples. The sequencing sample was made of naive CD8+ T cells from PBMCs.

The CDR3 loop is CASTRTGGTYEQYF. CDR3 in DNA: TGTGCCAGCACCAGGACAGGGGGCACCTACGAGCAGTACTTC. The gene calls are TRBV6-5 and TRBJ2-7; 11 positions match TRBD1. Germline assignment: CDR1 MNHEY and CDR2 SVGAGI. The CDR3 runs to 14 residues. The trim removed 7 bases at V and 2 bases at J, leaving 4 bases unmatched.